This TCR beta chain was recorded in a study of T cell responses to AZD1222 COVID-19 vaccine. Study-wide findings and caveats: Clonal diversity was possibly underestimated, and the donors were mostly white British, with more females. Repertoire sampling was restricted to post-peak T cell response timepoints. Spike-specific TCRs gained breadth and depth after people received two AZD1222 doses. Epitopes outside B.1.351 and B.1.1.7 mutated regions reportedly drew nearly half of spike TCRs.

Repertoires were generated with immunoSEQ multiplex PCR, while TCRdb's copy carries only in-frame clones and drops some. The sample holds roughly 70,000 clones, 85% seen once. Concerning this clone itself: Its antigen remains unidentified.

V lost 4 bases to trimming and J lost 0 bases, with 5 bases between them. There are 13 residues in the CDR3. Germline lookup yields CDR1 MRHNA and CDR2 SNTAGT. The sequence was obtained from an adult in good health. This chain joins TRBV6-4 and TRBJ2-3; no clear D gene. Sequencing was performed on peripheral blood, taken on day 0 of AZD1222 vaccination. Here the CDR3 DNA reads TGTGCCAGCAGTGTGGACAGCACAGATACGCAGTATTTT. Encoded protein: CASSVDSTDTQYF.